The 5 T cell receptor beta chains below come from one sample, sequenced in a study of monozygotic twins with inflammatory bowel disease. TCRdb re-analyzed the 5' RACE reads; it lists each CDR3 protein once, without DNA. The ten most abundant clones cover approximately 2% of a sample with approximately 330,000 distinct CDR3 sequences. The sequencing input was blood. The source of these receptors is a human donor with ulcerative colitis or Crohn's disease, or a healthy co-twin of an affected twin (not recorded which).

The chain carries TRBV4-3 and TRBJ2-7. The germline V gene encodes CDR1 LGHNA and CDR2 YSLEER. CDR3 size: 14 residues. CDR3: CASSEMRSSYEQYF.

V usage is TRBV5-1 and J usage is TRBJ2-2. Germline CDR1 SGHRS, CDR2 YFSETQ. This CDR3 contains 14 residues. CDR3 residues: CASSLGGDTGELFF.

The chain is built from TRBV7-9 and TRBJ1-3; the D call of TRBD1 rests on TCRdb alone, since no DNA is present to check it. Germline CDR1 and CDR2: SEHNR and FQNEAQ (reference sequence). The CDR3 consists of 16 residues. CDR3 loop: CASSLAGASSGNTIYF.

The gene calls are TRBV7-6 and TRBJ2-1. This CDR3 comprises 14 residues. Germline V gives CDR1 SGHVS, CDR2 FNYEAQ. The CDR3 region is CASSWTGSDNEQFF.

This chain joins TRBV5-1 and TRBJ2-7; TCRdb reports TRBD2, a call that lacks DNA to check it against. The CDR3 covers 17 residues. CDR1 and CDR2 (germline): SGHRS, YFSETQ. CDR3 amino acids: CASSLELIAGSTYEQYF.